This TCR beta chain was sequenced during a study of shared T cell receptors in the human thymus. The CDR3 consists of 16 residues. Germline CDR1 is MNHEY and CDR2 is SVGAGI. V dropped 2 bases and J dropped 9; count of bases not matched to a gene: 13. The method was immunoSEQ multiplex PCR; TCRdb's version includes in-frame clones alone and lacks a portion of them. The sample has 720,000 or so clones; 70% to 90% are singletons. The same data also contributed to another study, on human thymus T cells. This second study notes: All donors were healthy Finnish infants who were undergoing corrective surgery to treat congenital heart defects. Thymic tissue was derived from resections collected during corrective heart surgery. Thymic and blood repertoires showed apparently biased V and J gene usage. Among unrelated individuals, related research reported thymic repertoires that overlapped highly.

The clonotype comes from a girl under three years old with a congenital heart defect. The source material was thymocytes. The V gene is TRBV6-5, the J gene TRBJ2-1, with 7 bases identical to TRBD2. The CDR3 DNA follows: TGTGCCAGCAGTTACACTCTGAGGAAGCGGGATAGTGAGCAGTTCTTC. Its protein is CASSYTLRKRDSEQFF.